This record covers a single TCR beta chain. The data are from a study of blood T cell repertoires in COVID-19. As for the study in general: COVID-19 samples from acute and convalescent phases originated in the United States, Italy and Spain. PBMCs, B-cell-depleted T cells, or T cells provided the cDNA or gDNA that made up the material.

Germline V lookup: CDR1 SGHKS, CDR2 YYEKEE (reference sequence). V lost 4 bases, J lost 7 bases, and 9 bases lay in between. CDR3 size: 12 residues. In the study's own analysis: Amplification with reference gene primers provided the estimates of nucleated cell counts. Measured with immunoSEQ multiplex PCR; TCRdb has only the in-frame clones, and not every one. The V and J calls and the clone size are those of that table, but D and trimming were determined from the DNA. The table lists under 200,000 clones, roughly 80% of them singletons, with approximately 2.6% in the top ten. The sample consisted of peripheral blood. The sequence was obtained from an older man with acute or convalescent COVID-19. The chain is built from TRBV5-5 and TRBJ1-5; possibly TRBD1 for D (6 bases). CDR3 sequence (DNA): TGTGCCAGCAGCCCTGACAGGCAGCCCCAGCATTTT. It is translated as CASSPDRQPQHF.